This entry is about one T cell receptor (beta chain). Germline lookup yields CDR1 SGHTA and CDR2 FQGNSA. The CDR3 covers 14 residues. TCRdb re-called the 5' RACE reads, yielding one record per CDR3 amino acid sequence without DNA. The listing records about 380,000 distinct CDR3 sequences. These data are taken from a study of monozygotic twins with inflammatory bowel disease. This chain joins TRBV7-2 and TRBJ1-1; TCRdb lists TRBD1, though no DNA is available to test this call. Sequenced: blood. The clonotype comes from a human donor with ulcerative colitis or Crohn's disease, or a healthy co-twin of an affected twin (not recorded which). The CDR3 protein is CASSVRRDTRHGFF.